These T cell receptor beta chains were read from a single sample in a study of blood T cell repertoires in COVID-19. Clones were sequenced by immunoSEQ multiplex PCR, and TCRdb holds only the in-frame ones, with some missing. The sample has over 120,000 clones, about 89% seen once. Sequencing used peripheral blood. The receptors come from a man aged 50 to 60 who had recovered from COVID-19. The CDR3 runs from the conserved cysteine through the conserved F or W. D genes are given only for firm matches. The size entry is marked missing in some rows and otherwise reads once, few, many or a size class.

j_gene: TRBJ1-5
v_gene: TRBV2
abundance: -
d_gene: -
CDR3aa: CASSAEGGGNQPQHF
CDR3nt: TGTGCCAGCAGTGCCGAGGGAGGCGGCAATCAGCCCCAGCATTTT

j_gene: TRBJ1-2
v_gene: TRBV6-1
abundance: -
d_gene: -
CDR3aa: CASSDPRPQQGGYGYTF
CDR3nt: TGTGCCAGCAGTGACCCGAGACCTCAACAGGGCGGCTATGGCTACACCTTC

j_gene: TRBJ2-7
v_gene: TRBV5-6
abundance: -
d_gene: -
CDR3aa: CASSTSGHSYEQYF
CDR3nt: TGTGCCAGCAGCACATCAGGCCACTCCTACGAGCAGTACTTC

j_gene: TRBJ1-4
v_gene: TRBV19
abundance: -
d_gene: -
CDR3aa: CASSIPGHEKLFF
CDR3nt: TGTGCCAGTAGTATCCCAGGGCATGAAAAACTGTTTTTT

j_gene: TRBJ1-6
v_gene: TRBV9
abundance: -
d_gene: -
CDR3aa: CASSLVSEGSPLHF
CDR3nt: TGTGCCAGCTCTCTAGTCAGCGAAGGATCACCCCTCCACTTT

j_gene: TRBJ1-3
v_gene: TRBV3-1/TRBV3-2
abundance: -
d_gene: -
CDR3aa: CASSPTQSSMGNTIYF
CDR3nt: TGTGCCAGCAGCCCTACTCAATCGTCTATGGGAAACACCATATATTTT

j_gene: TRBJ2-4
v_gene: TRBV3-1/TRBV3-2
abundance: -
d_gene: TRBD1
CDR3aa: CASSQDWVETGPLLAKNIQYF
CDR3nt: TGTGCCAGCAGCCAAGATTGGGTGGAGACAGGGCCTCTTCTAGCCAAAAACATTCAGTACTTC

j_gene: TRBJ2-7
v_gene: TRBV7-2
abundance: -
d_gene: -
CDR3aa: CASSTERVDEQYF
CDR3nt: TGTGCCAGCAGCACAGAGAGGGTCGACGAGCAGTACTTC

j_gene: TRBJ2-2
v_gene: TRBV5-6
abundance: -
d_gene: -
CDR3aa: CASSPKGGGRQNTGELFF
CDR3nt: TGTGCCAGCAGCCCGAAGGGAGGCGGCAGACAGAACACCGGGGAGCTGTTTTTT

j_gene: TRBJ2-2
v_gene: TRBV30
abundance: once
d_gene: -
CDR3aa: CAWSEAGNTGELFF
CDR3nt: TGTGCCTGGAGTGAGGCGGGGAACACCGGGGAGCTGTTTTTT

j_gene: TRBJ2-7
v_gene: TRBV7-2
abundance: once
d_gene: -
CDR3aa: CASSLGAGKSYEQYF
CDR3nt: TGTGCCAGCAGCTTAGGGGCGGGGAAGTCCTACGAGCAGTACTTC

j_gene: TRBJ1-1
v_gene: TRBV4-3
abundance: -
d_gene: -
CDR3aa: CASSHLTKQTNTEAFF
CDR3nt: TGCGCCAGCAGCCACTTAACGAAACAGACAAACACTGAAGCTTTCTTT

j_gene: TRBJ2-2
v_gene: TRBV6-6
abundance: -
d_gene: TRBD1
CDR3aa: CASRPPGQGDTGELFF
CDR3nt: TGTGCCAGCAGACCCCCGGGACAGGGGGACACCGGGGAGCTGTTTTTT